These T cell receptor beta chains were read from a single sample in a study of blood T cell repertoires in COVID-19. Sequencing used immunoSEQ multiplex PCR; TCRdb keeps in-frame clones, though not all of them. The repertoire includes 500,000 or so clones, roughly nine tenths of them detected once, and 0.7% sits in the top ten. What was sequenced was PBMCs or T cells enriched from blood (not recorded which). The receptors here all came from a woman in her late teens or twenties who had recovered from COVID-19. The CDR3 runs from the conserved cysteine through the conserved F or W. D genes are given only for firm matches. Clone size is given for some rows only: seen once, a few or many times, or a class if the clone is expanded.

clone size,D gene,V gene,J gene,CDR3 protein,CDR3 DNA
once,TRBD1,TRBV28,TRBJ1-2,CASTTAGTGPTSF,TGTGCCAGCACCACCGCCGGGACAGGGCCGACTTCCTTC
NA,NA,TRBV19,TRBJ1-4,CASSIARQKLFF,TGTGCCAGTAGTATTGCGAGACAGAAACTGTTTTTT
few,TRBD1,TRBV9,TRBJ1-3,CASSLDRLGNTIYF,TGTGCCAGCAGCTTGGACAGGCTAGGAAACACCATATATTTT
NA,TRBD2,TRBV9,TRBJ2-2,CASSGLSGLAGITGELFF,TGTGCCAGCAGCGGACTGTCGGGACTAGCGGGGATCACCGGGGAGCTGTTTTTT
once,NA,TRBV2,TRBJ1-6,CASQGQGGSPLHF,TGTGCCAGCCAAGGGCAGGGTGGTTCACCCCTCCACTTT
NA,NA,TRBV27,TRBJ2-5,CASTPWPRGGRRETQYF,TGTGCCAGCACCCCATGGCCTAGGGGGGGTCGTAGGGAGACCCAGTACTTC
NA,NA,TRBV30,TRBJ2-1,CAWNRPPRNEQFF,TGTGCCTGGAACAGACCTCCCCGGAATGAGCAGTTCTTC
NA,NA,TRBV7-2,TRBJ2-2,CASSPRSTGELFF,TGTGCCAGCAGCCCGAGATCTACCGGGGAGCTGTTTTTT
NA,NA,TRBV15,TRBJ1-2,CATSRERGIVSEGYTF,TGTGCCACCAGCAGAGAACGGGGAATTGTGAGCGAGGGCTACACCTTC
NA,TRBD1,TRBV27,TRBJ2-1,CASSFGTGGYNEQFF,TGTGCCAGCAGTTTCGGGACAGGGGGCTACAATGAGCAGTTCTTC
NA,NA,TRBV19,TRBJ1-2,CASSIDQTSGYTF,TGTGCCAGTAGTATAGATCAAACTTCTGGCTACACCTTC
NA,TRBD1,TRBV18,TRBJ2-3,CASSLDPTGATDTQYF,TGTGCCAGCTCACTTGATCCGACAGGGGCCACAGATACGCAGTATTTT
NA,TRBD1,TRBV19,TRBJ1-2,CASSRDRDSGYTF,TGTGCCAGTAGTAGGGACAGGGACAGCGGCTACACCTTC
NA,TRBD1,TRBV28,TRBJ1-2,CASSLYQGVDGYTF,TGTGCCAGCAGTTTATATCAGGGGGTCGATGGCTACACCTTC
NA,TRBD1,TRBV12-5,TRBJ2-5,CASGLVQATGKDF,TGTGCTAGTGGTTTGGTACAGGCGACAGGGAAGGACTTC